This T cell receptor beta chain appears in the sequencing data of a study of Graves' ophthalmopathy and Graves' hyperthyroidism. TCR beta CDR3 regions were amplified from RNA transcripts. Second-round multiplex PCR came after a first-round RT-PCR that employed HTBI primers. TCRdb reprocessed the multiplex PCR reads with MiXCR, giving one entry per CDR3 protein. The sample includes 400,000 to 500,000 distinct CDR3 sequences, roughly 21% of them seen just once. This CDR3 spans 14 amino acids. V lost 3 bases to trimming and J lost 8 bases, with 16 bases between them. This clonotype was seen repeatedly, ten times or more.

The sequenced sample was peripheral blood. The sequence was collected from a woman younger than 35 with stable Graves' hyperthyroidism. The chain couples TRBV12-3 or TRBV12-4 to TRBJ1-2; no clear D. CDR3 coding DNA: TGTGCCAGCAGTTTGCTGGGCAGATCAGCCGGCTACACCTTC. As protein: CASSLLGRSAGYTF.